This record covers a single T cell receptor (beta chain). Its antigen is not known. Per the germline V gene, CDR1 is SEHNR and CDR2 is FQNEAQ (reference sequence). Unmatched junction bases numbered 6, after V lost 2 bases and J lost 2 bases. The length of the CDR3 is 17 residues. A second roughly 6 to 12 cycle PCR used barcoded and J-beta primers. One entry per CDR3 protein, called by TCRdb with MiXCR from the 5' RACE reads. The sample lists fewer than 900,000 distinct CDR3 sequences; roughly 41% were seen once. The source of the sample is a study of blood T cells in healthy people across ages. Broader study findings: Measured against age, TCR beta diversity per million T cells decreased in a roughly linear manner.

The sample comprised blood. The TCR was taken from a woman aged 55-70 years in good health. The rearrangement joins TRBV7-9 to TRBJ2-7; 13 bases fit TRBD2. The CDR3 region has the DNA TGTGCCAGCAGCTTAATCGGGACTAGCGGGGACCCCTACGAGCAGTACTTC. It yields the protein CASSLIGTSGDPYEQYF.